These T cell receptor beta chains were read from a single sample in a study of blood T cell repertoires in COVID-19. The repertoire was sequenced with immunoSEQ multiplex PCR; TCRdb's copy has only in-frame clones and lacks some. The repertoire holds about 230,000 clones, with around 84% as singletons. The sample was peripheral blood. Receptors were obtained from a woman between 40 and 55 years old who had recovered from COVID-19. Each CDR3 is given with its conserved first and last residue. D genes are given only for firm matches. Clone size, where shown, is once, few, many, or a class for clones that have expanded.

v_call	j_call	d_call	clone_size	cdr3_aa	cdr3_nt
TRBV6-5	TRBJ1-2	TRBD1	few	CASWGTGALYGYTF	TGTGCCAGTTGGGGGACAGGGGCACTCTATGGCTACACCTTC
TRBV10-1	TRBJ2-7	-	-	CASSEGSGEQYF	TGCGCCAGCAGTGAGGGTTCGGGGGAGCAGTACTTC
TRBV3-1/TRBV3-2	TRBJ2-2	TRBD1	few	CASSQQDRATGELFF	TGTGCCAGCAGCCAACAGGACAGGGCCACCGGGGAGCTGTTTTTT
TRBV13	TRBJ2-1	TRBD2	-	CASSLVGTSGGASSYNEQFF	TGTGCCAGCAGCTTAGTGGGGACTAGCGGGGGGGCCAGTTCCTACAATGAGCAGTTCTTC
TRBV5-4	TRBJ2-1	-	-	CASSFVESSGGEQFF	TGTGCCAGCAGCTTTGTCGAGAGCTCGGGTGGTGAGCAGTTCTTC
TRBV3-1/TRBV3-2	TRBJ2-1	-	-	CASSQGGGGGIF	TGTGCCAGCAGCCAAGGTGGGGGGGGCGGAATCTTC
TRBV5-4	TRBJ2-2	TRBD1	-	CASSLQGAAGELFF	TGTGCCAGCAGTCTGCAGGGGGCGGCCGGGGAGCTGTTTTTT
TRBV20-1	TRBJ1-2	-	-	CSARQGYGYTF	TGCAGTGCTAGACAGGGGTATGGCTACACCTTC
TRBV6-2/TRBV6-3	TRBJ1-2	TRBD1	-	CASSRGQGLDGYTF	TGTGCCAGCAGCCGCGGACAGGGGTTAGATGGCTACACCTTC
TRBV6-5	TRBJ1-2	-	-	CASSNHRELGYTF	TGTGCCAGCAGCAACCACAGGGAGCTTGGCTACACCTTC
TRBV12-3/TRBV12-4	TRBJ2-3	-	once	CATVGGDSNTQYF	TGTGCCACCGTCGGGGGGGACAGCAATACGCAGTATTTT
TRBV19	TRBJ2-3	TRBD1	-	CASSIGGTDTDTQYF	TGTGCCAGTAGTATAGGAGGGACAGACACAGATACGCAGTATTTT
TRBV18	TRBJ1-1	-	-	CASSPRVRDTEAFF	TGTGCCAGCTCACCCCGGGTCCGTGACACTGAAGCTTTCTTT
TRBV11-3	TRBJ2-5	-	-	CASSNRNQETQYF	TGTGCCAGCAGCAATAGAAATCAAGAGACCCAGTACTTC
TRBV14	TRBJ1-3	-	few	CASSQRANTIYF	TGTGCCAGCAGCCAGAGGGCGAACACCATATATTTT
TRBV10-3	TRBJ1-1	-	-	CAISESKGEGNTEAFF	TGTGCCATCAGTGAGTCTAAAGGGGAGGGAAACACTGAAGCTTTCTTT
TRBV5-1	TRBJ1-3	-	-	CASSSGDNTIYF	TGCGCCAGCAGCTCAGGGGATAACACCATATATTTT
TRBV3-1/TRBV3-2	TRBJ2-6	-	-	CASSQGGQFGANVLTF	TGTGCCAGCAGCCAGGGTGGACAGTTTGGGGCCAACGTCCTGACTTTC
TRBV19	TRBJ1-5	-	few	CASSGTYDQPQHF	TGTGCCAGTAGTGGGACATACGATCAGCCCCAGCATTTT
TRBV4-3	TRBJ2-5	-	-	CASSLTVGRQETQYF	TGCGCCAGCAGCCTAACCGTGGGGAGACAAGAGACCCAGTACTTC
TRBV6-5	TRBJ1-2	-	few	CASSYSDSSYNYGYTF	TGTGCCAGCAGTTACTCAGACAGCTCATATAACTATGGCTACACCTTC
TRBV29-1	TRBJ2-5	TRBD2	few	CSVLAGGETQYF	TGCAGCGTCCTAGCGGGAGGGGAGACCCAGTACTTC
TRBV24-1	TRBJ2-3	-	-	CATSDLTGSTDTQYF	TGTGCCACCAGTGATTTGACAGGTAGCACAGATACGCAGTATTTT
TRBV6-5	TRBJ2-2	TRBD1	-	CASRKDRHLELFF	TGTGCCAGCAGAAAGGACAGGCACCTAGAGCTGTTTTTT
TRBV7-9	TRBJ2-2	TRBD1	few	CASRRRTGVDTGELFF	TGTGCCAGCAGACGCCGGACAGGGGTCGACACCGGGGAGCTGTTTTTT
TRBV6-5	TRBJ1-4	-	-	CASSYTVGEKLFF	TGTGCCAGCAGTTACACCGTCGGGGAAAAACTGTTTTTT
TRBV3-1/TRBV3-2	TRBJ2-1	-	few	CASSHQRNEQFF	TGTGCCAGCAGCCATCAGCGGAATGAGCAGTTCTTC
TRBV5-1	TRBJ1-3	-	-	CASSIQGSGNTIYF	TGCGCCAGCAGCATACAGGGCTCTGGAAACACCATATATTTT
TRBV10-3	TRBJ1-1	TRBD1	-	CATQFRGLDTEAFF	TGTGCCACCCAGTTTAGGGGGCTCGACACTGAAGCTTTCTTT
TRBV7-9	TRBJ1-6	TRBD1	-	CASSHFWDRDNSPLHF	TGTGCCAGCAGCCATTTCTGGGACAGGGATAATTCACCCCTCCACTTT
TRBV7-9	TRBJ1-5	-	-	CASSPAGVPQHF	TGTGCCAGCAGCCCGGCGGGGGTACCCCAGCATTTT
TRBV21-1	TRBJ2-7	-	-	CASSRTGLAGSYEQYF	TGTGCCAGCAGCCGAACTGGCCTAGCGGGGAGCTACGAGCAGTACTTC
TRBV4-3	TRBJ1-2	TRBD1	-	CASSRGQGFRYGYTF	TGCGCCAGCAGCCGGGGACAGGGATTCCGGTATGGCTACACCTTC
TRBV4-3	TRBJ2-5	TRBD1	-	CASSPGQGEETQYF	TGCGCCAGCAGCCCGGGACAGGGAGAAGAGACCCAGTACTTC
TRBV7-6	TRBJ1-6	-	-	CASSQDSSYNSPLHF	TGTGCCAGCAGCCAAGACAGCTCCTATAATTCACCCCTCCACTTT
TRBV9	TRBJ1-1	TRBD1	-	CASSVGGDRYTEAFF	TGTGCCAGCAGCGTAGGTGGGGACAGGTACACTGAAGCTTTCTTT
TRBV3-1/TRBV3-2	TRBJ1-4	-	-	CASSQNREGYEKLFF	TGTGCCAGCAGCCAGAACAGGGAGGGGTATGAAAAACTGTTTTTT
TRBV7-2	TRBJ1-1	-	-	CASSLRWQDTEAFF	TGTGCCAGCAGCCTCCGATGGCAGGACACTGAAGCTTTCTTT
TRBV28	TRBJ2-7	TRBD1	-	CASSVQGRTYEQYF	TGTGCCAGCAGTGTACAGGGGCGAACCTACGAGCAGTACTTC
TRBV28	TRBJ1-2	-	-	CASSRTEGYGYTF	TGTGCCAGCAGTCGGACAGAAGGCTATGGCTACACCTTC